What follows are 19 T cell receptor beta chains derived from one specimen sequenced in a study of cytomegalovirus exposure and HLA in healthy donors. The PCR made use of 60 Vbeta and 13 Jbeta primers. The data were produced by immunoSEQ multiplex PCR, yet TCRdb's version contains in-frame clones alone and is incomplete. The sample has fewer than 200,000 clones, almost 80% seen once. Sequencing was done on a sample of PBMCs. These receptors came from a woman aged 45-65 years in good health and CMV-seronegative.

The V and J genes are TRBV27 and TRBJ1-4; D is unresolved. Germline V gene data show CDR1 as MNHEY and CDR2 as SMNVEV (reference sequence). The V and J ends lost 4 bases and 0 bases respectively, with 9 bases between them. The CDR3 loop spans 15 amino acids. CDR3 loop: CASSSRQATNEKLFF. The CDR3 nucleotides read TGTGCCAGCAGTTCAAGACAAGCAACTAATGAAAAACTGTTTTTT. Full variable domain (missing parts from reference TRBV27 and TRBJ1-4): EAQVTQNPRYLITVTGKKLTVTCSQNMNHEYMSWYRQDPGLGLRQIYYSMNVEVTDKGDVPEGYKVSRKEKRNFPLILESPSPNQTSLYFCASSSRQATNEKLFFGSGTQLSVL.

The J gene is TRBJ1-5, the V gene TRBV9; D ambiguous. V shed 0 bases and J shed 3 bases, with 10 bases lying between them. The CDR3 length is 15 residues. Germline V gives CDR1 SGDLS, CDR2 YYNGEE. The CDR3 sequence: CASSVDSAHNQPQHF. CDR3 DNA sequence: TGTGCCAGCAGCGTAGATTCAGCGCACAATCAGCCCCAGCATTTT.

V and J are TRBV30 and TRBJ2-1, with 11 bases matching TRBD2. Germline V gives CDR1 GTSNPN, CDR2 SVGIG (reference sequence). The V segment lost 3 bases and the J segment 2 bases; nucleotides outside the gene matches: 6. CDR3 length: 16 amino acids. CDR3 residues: CAWSPKTSGTYNEQFF. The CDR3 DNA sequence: TGTGCCTGGAGCCCCAAGACTAGCGGGACCTACAATGAGCAGTTCTTC.

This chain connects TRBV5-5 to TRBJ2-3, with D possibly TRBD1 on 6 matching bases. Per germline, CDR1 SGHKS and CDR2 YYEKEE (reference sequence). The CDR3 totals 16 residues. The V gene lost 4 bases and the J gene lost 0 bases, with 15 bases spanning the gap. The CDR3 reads CASSQGWQASTDTQYF. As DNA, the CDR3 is TGTGCCAGCAGCCAGGGGTGGCAGGCGAGCACAGATACGCAGTATTTT.

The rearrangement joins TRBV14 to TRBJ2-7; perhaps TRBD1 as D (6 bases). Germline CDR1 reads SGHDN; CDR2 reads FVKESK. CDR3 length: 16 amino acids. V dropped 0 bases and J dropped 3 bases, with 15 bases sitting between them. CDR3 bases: TGTGCCAGCAGCCAAGATCTGGGCAGGGGATACTACGAGCAGTACTTC. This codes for CASSQDLGRGYYEQYF.

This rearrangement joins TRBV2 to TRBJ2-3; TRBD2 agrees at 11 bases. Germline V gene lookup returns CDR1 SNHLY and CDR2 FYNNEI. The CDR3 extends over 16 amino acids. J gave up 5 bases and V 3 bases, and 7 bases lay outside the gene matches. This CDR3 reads CASSEGSGGAEDTQYF. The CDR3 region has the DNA TGTGCCAGCAGTGAGGGTAGCGGGGGGGCGGAAGATACGCAGTATTTT.

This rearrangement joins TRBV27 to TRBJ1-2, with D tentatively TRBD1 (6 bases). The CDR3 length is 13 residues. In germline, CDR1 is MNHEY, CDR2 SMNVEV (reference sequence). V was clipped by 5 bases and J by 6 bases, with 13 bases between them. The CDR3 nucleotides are TGTGCCAGCAGTCCCACGACAGGAGATGGCTACACCTTC. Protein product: CASSPTTGDGYTF.

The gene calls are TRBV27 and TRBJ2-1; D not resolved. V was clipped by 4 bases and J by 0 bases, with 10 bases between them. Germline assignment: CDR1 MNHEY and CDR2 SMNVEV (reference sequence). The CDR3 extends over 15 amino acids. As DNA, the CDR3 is TGTGCCAGCAGTTCGACTCCTAGCTCCTACAATGAGCAGTTCTTC. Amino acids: CASSSTPSSYNEQFF.

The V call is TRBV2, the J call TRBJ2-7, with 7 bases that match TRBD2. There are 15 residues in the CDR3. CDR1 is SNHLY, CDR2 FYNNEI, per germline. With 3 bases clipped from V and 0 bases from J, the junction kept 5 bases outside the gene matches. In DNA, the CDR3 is TGTGCCAGCAGTGATGGGCTAGCGGTCTCCTACGAGCAGTACTTC. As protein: CASSDGLAVSYEQYF.

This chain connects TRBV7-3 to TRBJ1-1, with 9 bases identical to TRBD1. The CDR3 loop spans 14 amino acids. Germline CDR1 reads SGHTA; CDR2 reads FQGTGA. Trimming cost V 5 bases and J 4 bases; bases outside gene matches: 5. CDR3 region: CASSGTGMGTEAFF. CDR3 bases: TGTGCCAGCAGCGGGACAGGGATGGGCACTGAAGCTTTCTTT.

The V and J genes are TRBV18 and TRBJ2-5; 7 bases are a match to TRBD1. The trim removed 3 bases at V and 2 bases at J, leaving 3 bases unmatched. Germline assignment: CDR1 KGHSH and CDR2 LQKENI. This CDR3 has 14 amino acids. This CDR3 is CASSPRDRQETQYF. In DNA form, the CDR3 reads TGTGCCAGCTCACCCCGGGACAGACAAGAGACCCAGTACTTC.

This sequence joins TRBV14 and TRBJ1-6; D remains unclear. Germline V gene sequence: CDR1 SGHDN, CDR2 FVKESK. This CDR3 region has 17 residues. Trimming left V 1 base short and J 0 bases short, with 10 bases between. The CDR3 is CASSQVSFSSYNSPLHF. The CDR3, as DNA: TGTGCCAGCAGCCAAGTGAGCTTTAGCTCCTATAATTCACCCCTCCACTTT.

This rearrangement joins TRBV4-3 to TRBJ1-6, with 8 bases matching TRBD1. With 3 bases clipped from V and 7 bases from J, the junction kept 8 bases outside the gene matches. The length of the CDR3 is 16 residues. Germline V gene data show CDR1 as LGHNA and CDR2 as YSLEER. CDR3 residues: CASSHSQGGRNSPLHF. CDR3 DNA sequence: TGCGCCAGCAGCCACTCACAGGGGGGCCGAAATTCACCCCTCCACTTT.

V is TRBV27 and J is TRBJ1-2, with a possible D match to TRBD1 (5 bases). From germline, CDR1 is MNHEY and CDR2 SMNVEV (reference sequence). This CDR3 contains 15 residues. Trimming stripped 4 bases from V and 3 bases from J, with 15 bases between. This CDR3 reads CASSSGGTGHYGYTF. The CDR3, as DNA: TGTGCCAGCAGTTCGGGGGGAACAGGTCACTATGGCTACACCTTC.

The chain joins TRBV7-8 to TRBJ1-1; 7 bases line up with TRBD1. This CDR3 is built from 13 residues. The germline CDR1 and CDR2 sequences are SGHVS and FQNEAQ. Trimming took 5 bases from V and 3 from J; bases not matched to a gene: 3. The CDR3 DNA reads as TGTGCCAGCAGCACCCAGGGGGACACTGAAGCTTTCTTT. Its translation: CASSTQGDTEAFF.

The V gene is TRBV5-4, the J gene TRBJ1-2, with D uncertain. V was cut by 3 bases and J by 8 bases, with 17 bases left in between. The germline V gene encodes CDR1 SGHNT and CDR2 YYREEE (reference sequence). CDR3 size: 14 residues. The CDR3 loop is CASSSGPELWGYTF. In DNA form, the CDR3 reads TGTGCCAGCAGCTCAGGCCCAGAACTCTGGGGCTACACCTTC.

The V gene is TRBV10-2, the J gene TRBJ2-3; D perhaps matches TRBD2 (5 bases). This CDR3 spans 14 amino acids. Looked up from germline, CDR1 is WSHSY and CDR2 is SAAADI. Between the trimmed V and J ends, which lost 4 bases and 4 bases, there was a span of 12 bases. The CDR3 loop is CASSGRGGADTQYF. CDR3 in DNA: TGCGCCAGCAGTGGTCGGGGTGGGGCAGATACGCAGTATTTT.

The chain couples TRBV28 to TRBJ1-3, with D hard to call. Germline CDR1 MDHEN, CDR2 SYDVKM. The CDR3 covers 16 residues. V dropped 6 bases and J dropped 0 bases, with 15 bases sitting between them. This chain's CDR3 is CASRDDGRGSGNTIYF. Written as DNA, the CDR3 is TGTGCCAGCAGGGACGACGGACGGGGCTCTGGAAACACCATATATTTT.

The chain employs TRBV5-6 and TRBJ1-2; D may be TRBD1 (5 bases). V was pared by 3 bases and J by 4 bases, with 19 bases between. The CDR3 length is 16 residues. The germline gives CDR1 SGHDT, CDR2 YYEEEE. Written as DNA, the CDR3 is TGTGCCAGCAGCTCCCCGGGACTGTCAGTATTCTATGGCTACACCTTC. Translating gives CASSSPGLSVFYGYTF.